The 2 T cell receptor beta chains given below trace back to one sample, sequenced in a study of OX40 agonist ivuxolimab in advanced cancers. The table came from immunoSEQ multiplex PCR; TCRdb's copy has only in-frame clones and leaves some out. The sample includes 84,000 or so clones, about 88% of them seen just once. Here the sequenced sample was CD4+ or CD8+ T cells sorted from blood, taken in a trial of the OX40 agonist ivuxolimab. Receptors originate from an adult with an advanced solid tumor such as melanoma, head and neck, liver or kidney cancer.

The V and J genes are TRBV28 and TRBJ2-7; 8 positions match TRBD1. Germline CDR1 is MDHEN and CDR2 is SYDVKM. The V segment lost 6 bases and the J segment 5 bases; nucleotides outside the gene matches: 3. This CDR3 region has 12 residues. This CDR3 reads CASSRRGHEQYF. In DNA form, the CDR3 reads TGTGCCAGCAGCCGCAGGGGGCACGAGCAGTACTTC. The complete variable domain, with remaining parts taken from reference TRBV28 and TRBJ2-7, reads DVKVTQSSRYLVKRTGEKVFLECVQDMDHENMFWYRQDPGLGLRLIYFSYDVKMKEKGDIPEGYSVSREKKERFSLILESASTNQTSMYLCASSRRGHEQYFGPGTRLTVT.

CDR3 coding DNA: TGTGCCAGTAGTATTAGACTAGCGGGGGGCCATGAGCAGTTCTTC. Translating it yields CASSIRLAGGHEQFF. The V and J genes are TRBV19 and TRBJ2-1; 13 bases align to TRBD2. The CDR3 extends over 15 amino acids. CDR1 is LNHDA, CDR2 SQIVND, per germline (reference sequence). V was clipped by 3 bases and J by 8 bases; unmatched bases: 4.